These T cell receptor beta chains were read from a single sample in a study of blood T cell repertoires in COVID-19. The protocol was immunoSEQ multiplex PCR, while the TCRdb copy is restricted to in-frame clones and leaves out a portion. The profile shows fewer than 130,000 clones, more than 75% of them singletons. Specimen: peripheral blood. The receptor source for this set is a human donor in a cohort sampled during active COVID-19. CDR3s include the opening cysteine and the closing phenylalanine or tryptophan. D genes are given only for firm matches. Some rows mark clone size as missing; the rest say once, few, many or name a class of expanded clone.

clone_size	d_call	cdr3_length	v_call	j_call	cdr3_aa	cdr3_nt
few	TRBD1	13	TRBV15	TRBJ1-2	CATSGQGPYGYTF	TGTGCCACCAGTGGACAGGGCCCCTATGGCTACACCTTC
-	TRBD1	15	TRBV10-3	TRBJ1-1	CAISAGGQVNTEAFF	TGTGCCATCAGTGCCGGGGGACAGGTGAACACTGAAGCTTTCTTT
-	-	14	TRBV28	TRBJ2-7	CASSTNKGGDEQYF	TGTGCCAGCAGTACAAACAAAGGGGGGGACGAGCAGTACTTC
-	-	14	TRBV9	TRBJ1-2	CASSVDGGDYGYTF	TGTGCCAGCAGCGTAGATGGGGGGGACTATGGCTACACCTTC
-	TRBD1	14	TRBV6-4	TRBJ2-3	CASSRTGIPDTQYF	TGTGCCAGCAGCCGGACAGGGATCCCAGATACGCAGTATTTT
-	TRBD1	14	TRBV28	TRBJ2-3	CATMGQGFTDTQYF	TGTGCCACCATGGGACAGGGGTTCACAGATACGCAGTATTTT
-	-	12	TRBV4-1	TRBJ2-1	CASSQFINEQFF	TGCGCCAGCAGCCAATTCATCAATGAGCAGTTCTTC
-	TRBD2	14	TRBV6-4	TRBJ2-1	CASSELGGGYEQFF	TGTGCCAGCAGTGAACTAGGCGGGGGATACGAGCAGTTCTTC
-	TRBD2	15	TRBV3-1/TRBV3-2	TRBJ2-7	CASSQTSGENYEQYF	TGTGCCAGCAGCCAGACTAGCGGGGAAAACTACGAGCAGTACTTC
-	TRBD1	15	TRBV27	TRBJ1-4	CASRSPGQVDEKLFF	TGTGCCAGCAGGTCACCGGGACAGGTGGATGAAAAACTGTTTTTT
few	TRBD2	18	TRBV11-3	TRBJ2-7	CASSLGHDYPTSYYEQYF	TGTGCCAGCAGCTTAGGTCACGATTATCCGACTAGCTACTACGAGCAGTACTTC
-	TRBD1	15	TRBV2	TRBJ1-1	CASSSPTGGDTEAFF	TGTGCCAGCAGTTCACCGACAGGGGGAGACACTGAAGCTTTCTTT
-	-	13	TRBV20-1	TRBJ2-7	CSASWGGLYEQYF	TGCAGTGCTAGTTGGGGGGGGCTGTACGAGCAGTACTTC
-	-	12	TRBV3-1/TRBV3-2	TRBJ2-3	CASSQEVGTQYF	TGTGCCAGCAGCCAAGAGGTCGGTACGCAGTATTTT
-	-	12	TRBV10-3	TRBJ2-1	CAIGEGLNEQFF	TGTGCCATCGGAGAGGGTTTGAATGAGCAGTTCTTC
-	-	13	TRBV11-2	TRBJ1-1	CASSWRSYTEAFF	TGTGCCAGCAGCTGGAGATCCTACACTGAAGCTTTCTTT
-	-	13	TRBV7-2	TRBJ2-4	CASSSGVENIQYF	TGTGCCAGCAGTTCCGGGGTAGAAAACATTCAGTACTTC
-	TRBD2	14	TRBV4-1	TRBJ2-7	CASSPRAAGGEQYF	TGCGCCAGCAGCCCGAGGGCCGCGGGAGGCGAGCAGTACTTC
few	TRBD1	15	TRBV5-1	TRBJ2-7	CASSYGGTGIYEQYF	TGCGCCAGCAGCTACGGCGGGACAGGGATCTACGAGCAGTACTTC
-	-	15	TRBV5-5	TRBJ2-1	CASSFSALGYNEQFF	TGTGCCAGCAGCTTTTCGGCCCTCGGGTACAATGAGCAGTTCTTC
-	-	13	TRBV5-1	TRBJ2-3	CASSFIPQDTQYF	TGCGCCAGCAGCTTCATCCCCCAAGATACGCAGTATTTT
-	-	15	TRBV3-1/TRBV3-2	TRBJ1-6	CASSQAGLRNSPLHF	TGTGCCAGCAGCCAAGCGGGTTTGCGTAATTCACCCCTCCACTTT
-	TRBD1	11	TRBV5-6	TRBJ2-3	CASSYDRVQYF	TGTGCCAGCAGCTATGACAGGGTACAGTATTTT
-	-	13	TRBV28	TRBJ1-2	CASGRGHRDGYTF	TGTGCCAGCGGCAGGGGTCACAGGGACGGCTACACCTTC
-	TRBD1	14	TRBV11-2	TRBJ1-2	CASSLGTGDYGYTF	TGTGCCAGCAGCCTTGGGACAGGGGACTATGGCTACACCTTC
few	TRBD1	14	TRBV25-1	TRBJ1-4	CASRQQGRNEKLFF	TGTGCCAGCAGACAACAGGGGAGAAATGAAAAACTGTTTTTT
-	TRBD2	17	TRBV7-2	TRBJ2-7	CASSLDPAGGPKTEQYF	TGTGCCAGCAGCTTAGATCCAGCGGGAGGGCCGAAGACCGAGCAGTACTTC
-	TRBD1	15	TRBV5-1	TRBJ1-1	CASSNPGTGNTEAFF	TGCGCCAGCAGCAACCCCGGGACAGGGAACACTGAAGCTTTCTTT
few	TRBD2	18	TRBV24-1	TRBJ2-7	CATSDPPIAGAITYEQYF	TGTGCCACCAGTGACCCACCTATAGCGGGGGCGATAACCTACGAGCAGTACTTC
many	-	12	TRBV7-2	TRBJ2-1	CASSREVNEQFF	TGTGCCAGCAGCAGGGAGGTCAATGAGCAGTTCTTC
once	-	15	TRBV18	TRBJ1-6	CASSPPSTVNSPLHF	TGTGCCAGCTCACCACCGTCCACAGTTAATTCACCCCTCCACTTT
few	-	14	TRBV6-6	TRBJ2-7	CASSYSLGAYEQYF	TGTGCCAGCAGTTACTCACTCGGGGCCTACGAGCAGTACTTC
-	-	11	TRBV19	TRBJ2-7	CASTDSYEQYF	TGTGCCAGTACAGACTCCTACGAGCAGTACTTC
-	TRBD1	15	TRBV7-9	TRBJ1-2	CASSLGPDRGYGYTF	TGTGCCAGCAGCTTAGGGCCCGACAGGGGCTATGGCTACACCTTC
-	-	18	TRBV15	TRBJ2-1	CATSRPRGLLGGGDEQFF	TGTGCCACCAGCAGACCTCGGGGCCTCCTGGGGGGGGGCGATGAGCAGTTCTTC
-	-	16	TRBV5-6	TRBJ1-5	CASSLAVAGGNQPQHF	TGTGCCAGCAGCTTGGCCGTAGCAGGGGGCAATCAGCCCCAGCATTTT
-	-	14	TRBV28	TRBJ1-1	CASTDRGRVTEAFF	TGTGCCAGCACCGATAGGGGTCGAGTCACTGAAGCTTTCTTT
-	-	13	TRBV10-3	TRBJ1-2	CAITGDRLGGYTF	TGTGCCATCACCGGCGACAGGCTGGGTGGCTACACCTTC
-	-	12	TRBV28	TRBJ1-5	CASSLAGSPQHF	TGTGCCAGCAGTTTAGCCGGGTCCCCCCAGCATTTT
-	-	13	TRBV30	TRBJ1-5	CAWSVRGDQPQHF	TGTGCCTGGAGTGTACGAGGAGACCAGCCCCAGCATTTT
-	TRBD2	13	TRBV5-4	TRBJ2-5	CASSSRGEETQYF	TGTGCCAGCAGCTCGCGGGGGGAAGAGACCCAGTACTTC
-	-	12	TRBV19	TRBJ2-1	CASRSGGREQFF	TGTGCCAGTAGGTCTGGGGGCCGTGAGCAGTTCTTC